This T cell receptor beta chain originates from a study of Graves' ophthalmopathy and Graves' hyperthyroidism. Study-wide results and limits: Blood contained most expanded thyroid clonotypes exceeding 0.001 frequency.

Only a few counts were recorded for this clonotype. Its antigen remains unidentified. Germline CDR1 is MNHEY and CDR2 is SVGEGT. Unmatched junction bases numbered 10, after V lost 2 bases and J lost 0 bases. The CDR3 is 19 residues long. From RNA, the CDR3 regions of TCR beta chains were amplified and sequenced. First-round RT-PCR employed HTBI primers, with a second-round multiplex PCR after it. Each CDR3 protein gets one entry after TCRdb re-called the multiplex PCR reads with MiXCR. The repertoire includes 200,000 to 250,000 distinct CDR3 sequences, 20% to 25% of them detected once, and about 40% sits in the top ten.

The sample was peripheral blood. The sequence came from a woman aged 50 to 65 with Graves' ophthalmopathy. V and J are TRBV6-2 or TRBV6-3 and TRBJ2-2, with 9 bases fitting TRBD2. CDR3 sequence reads: CASSYNFWGLAPNTGELFF. As DNA, the CDR3 is TGTGCCAGCAGTTACAACTTCTGGGGACTAGCACCGAACACCGGGGAGCTGTTTTTT.